This is a list of T cell receptor beta chains from one sample in a study of beta chain features in type 1 diabetes. Only in-frame clones appear in the TCRdb table, and some are missing; sequencing was by immunoSEQ multiplex PCR. Of approximately 600,000 clones listed, 9.5% to 15% were seen once; the top ten hold 0.09% to 0.15%. What was sequenced was naive CD4+ T cells from blood. The receptor set was obtained from a man between 25 and 39 years old with type 1 diabetes. Each CDR3 is given with its conserved first and last residue. The order of the fields is J gene, clone size, D gene, V gene, CDR3 DNA, CDR3 protein. D genes are given only for firm matches. Clone size is stated in some rows and not others, as once, few, many or a class when expanded.

>TRBJ2-3|few|.|TRBV6-5
TGTGCCAGCAGTTATTCACTAGCCCAAACAGATACGCAGTATTTT
CASSYSLAQTDTQYF
>TRBJ1-5|few|.|TRBV7-2
TGTGCCAGCAGCTTAGTGGGTACACAGCCCCAGCATTTT
CASSLVGTQPQHF
>TRBJ2-7|.|TRBD1|TRBV9
TGTGCCAGCAGCGTCGGGACAGGGGGCCGAACCCAACCATTTTACGAGCAGTACTTC
CASSVGTGGRTQPFYEQYF
>TRBJ2-7|few|.|TRBV30
TGTGCCTGGAGTGCCCCGGCGATCGAGCAGTACTTC
CAWSAPAIEQYF
>TRBJ2-7|.|TRBD2|TRBV25-1
TGTGCCAGCTCCCTGGGGGGGTGGTCCTACGAGCAGTACTTC
CASSLGGWSYEQYF
>TRBJ2-7|.|TRBD1|TRBV19
TGTGCCAGTAGGACGACAGGGGCTTTGTACGAGCAGTACTTC
CASRTTGALYEQYF
>TRBJ1-2|.|.|TRBV7-9
TGTGCCAGCAGCTTCGGTGCGGATGGCTACACCTTC
CASSFGADGYTF
>TRBJ1-2|few|TRBD1|TRBV6-5
TGTGCCAGCAGCTCAGGGGGATCGTATGGCTACACCTTC
CASSSGGSYGYTF
>TRBJ1-2|.|.|TRBV9
TGTGCCAGCAGCGTAGGGACTAACTATGGCTACACCTTC
CASSVGTNYGYTF
>TRBJ2-7|few|.|TRBV30
TGTGCCTGGAGTGTGGCACCTCTCGAGCAGTACTTC
CAWSVAPLEQYF
>TRBJ2-1|few|TRBD2|TRBV12-5
TGTGCTAGTGGTTTAAGGCTAGCGGGATACAATGAGCAGTTCTTC
CASGLRLAGYNEQFF
>TRBJ2-1|.|.|TRBV10-3
TGTGCCATCAGTGAGTCGACTCGAGGGCCGAGGGAAAATGAGCAGTTCTTC
CAISESTRGPRENEQFF
>TRBJ2-4|few|.|TRBV11-2
TGTGCCAGCAGCTTAGAGTTAAGAGGCAGTAACATTCAGTACTTC
CASSLELRGSNIQYF
>TRBJ1-6|.|.|TRBV5-1
TGCGCCAGCAGCTTGGCGTCGGGAGCTTCACCCCTCCACTTT
CASSLASGASPLHF
>TRBJ1-6|few|.|TRBV10-3
TGTGCCATCAGTGAAACTCCGGGGCCAAATTCACCCCTCCACTTT
CAISETPGPNSPLHF
>TRBJ1-5|.|.|TRBV7-9
TGTGCCAGCAGCTCCCAGAATCAGCCCCAGCATTTT
CASSSQNQPQHF
>TRBJ2-7|.|.|TRBV18
TGTGCCAGCTCACCCCCAGGGACGAGCTCCTACGAGCAGTACTTC
CASSPPGTSSYEQYF
>TRBJ2-3|few|.|TRBV29-1
TGCAGCGGACGGAGGTTTAATGCAGATACGCAGTATTTT
CSGRRFNADTQYF
>TRBJ2-2|.|.|TRBV19
TGTGCCAGTAGCCAGAATCGGCTCAACACCGGGGAGCTGTTTTTT
CASSQNRLNTGELFF
>TRBJ2-5|.|.|TRBV7-2
TGTGCCAGCAGCTCCAGTGGCACTTACTCGGGGGAGACCCAGTACTTC
CASSSSGTYSGETQYF
>TRBJ1-1|few|TRBD1|TRBV2
TGTGCCAGCACCCCAACAGGGGGACGGACTGAAGCTTTCTTT
CASTPTGGRTEAFF
>TRBJ2-7|few|.|TRBV7-2
TGTGCCAGCAGTCAAACCCTGCAAGGTTACGAGCAGTACTTC
CASSQTLQGYEQYF
>TRBJ2-1|few|TRBD1|TRBV7-2
TGTGCCAGCAGCTTAGGAACTCCGGGACAGCGATACAATGAGCAGTTCTTC
CASSLGTPGQRYNEQFF
>TRBJ2-1|few|.|TRBV7-6
TGTGCCAGCAGCTTAGAGGCACTTTCCTACAATGAGCAGTTCTTC
CASSLEALSYNEQFF
>TRBJ2-7|.|TRBD1|TRBV2
TGTGCCAGCTGTCGGGACAGTAACTACGAGCAGTACTTC
CASCRDSNYEQYF
>TRBJ2-7|few|.|TRBV18
TGTGCCAGCTCTCTAGACTACGAGCAGTACTTC
CASSLDYEQYF
>TRBJ2-2|.|TRBD2|TRBV7-8
TGTGCCAGCAGCCCCCTCAGGGAGGGGACCGGGGAGCTGTTTTTT
CASSPLREGTGELFF
>TRBJ2-3|.|.|TRBV12-5
TGTGCTAGTGGTTTGGTAACCACGGCCCCCGGGTTT
CASGLVTTAPGF
>TRBJ2-3|.|.|TRBV29-1
TGCAGCGACGAACAGGATACGCAGTATTTT
CSDEQDTQYF
>TRBJ2-3|few|.|TRBV25-1
TGTGCCAGCAGTGGGGGCTTAGGCACAGATACGCAGTATTTT
CASSGGLGTDTQYF
>TRBJ1-6|.|.|TRBV5-1
TGCGCCAGCAGCTTGGGGTGGGGCGGGGATTCACCCCTCCACTTT
CASSLGWGGDSPLHF